What follows are 20 T cell receptor beta chains derived from one specimen sequenced in a study of T cell responses to AZD1222 COVID-19 vaccine. Clones were sequenced by immunoSEQ multiplex PCR, and TCRdb holds only the in-frame ones, with some missing. The top ten hold around 6% of the sample, which has 80,000 or so clones, 80% to 90% seen once. Specimen: peripheral blood, collected on day 0 of AZD1222 vaccination. These receptors all come from an adult in good health.

V and J are TRBV7-8 and TRBJ1-2; 9 positions agree with TRBD1. The CDR3 length is 16 residues. Germline CDR1 is SGHVS and CDR2 is FQNEAQ. J lost 3 bases, V lost 5 bases, and 10 bases had no gene match. The CDR3 region is CASSGDRESGDYGYTF. The CDR3 DNA reads as TGTGCCAGCAGCGGGGACAGGGAAAGTGGGGACTATGGCTACACCTTC.

The CDR3 sequence is CASSPLAGTNNQPQHF. For the CDR3, the DNA is TGTGCCAGCAGCCCCTTGGCAGGAACTAACAATCAGCCCCAGCATTTT. The rearrangement links TRBV7-6 to TRBJ1-5; D is unresolved. Trimming stripped 5 bases from V and 3 bases from J, with 17 bases between. The CDR3 is made up of 16 amino acids. CDR1 is SGHVS, CDR2 FNYEAQ, per germline.

The chain recombines TRBV11-3 with TRBJ1-2, with D unclear. The CDR3 length is 13 residues. Germline V lookup: CDR1 SGHNT, CDR2 YENEEA. Trimming cost V 1 base and J 2 bases, with 5 bases left between them. CDR3 loop: CASSLVCNYGYTF. The CDR3 nucleotides read TGTGCCAGCAGCTTAGTATGCAACTATGGCTACACCTTC.

The chain employs TRBV19 and TRBJ1-1; D may be TRBD1 (5 bases). The CDR3 is made up of 12 amino acids. Germline values: CDR1 LNHDA, CDR2 SQIVND (reference sequence). Trimming removed 8 bases at V and 5 bases at J, with 12 bases between. Here the CDR3 reads CASGRAATEAFF. CDR3 DNA sequence: TGTGCCAGTGGCAGGGCGGCAACTGAAGCTTTCTTT. The variable domain in full, with the rest retrieved from reference TRBV19 and TRBJ1-1, is DGGITQSPKYLFRKEGQNVTLSCEQNLNHDAMYWYRQDPGQGLRLIYYSQIVNDFQKGDIAEGYSVSREKKESFPLTVTSAQKNPTAFYLCASGRAATEAFFGQGTRLTVV.

This clone is a singleton in its sample. An end of the junction does not agree with germline; a read error may underlie this. This sequence joins TRBV6-1 and TRBJ1-1; D possibly corresponds to TRBD1 (6 bases). This CDR3 contains 13 residues. Germline values: CDR1 MNHNS, CDR2 SASEGT. The CDR3 loop is CASREEGGTEAFF. The CDR3 nucleotides read TGTGCCAGCAGGGAAGAAGGGGGCACTGAAGCTTTCTTT.

The chain carries TRBV6-5 and TRBJ2-7; D unclear. This CDR3 has 14 amino acids. Trimming took off 0 bases at V and 6 bases at J, with 12 bases between the two ends. CDR1 and CDR2 (germline): MNHEY, SVGAGI. The CDR3 DNA reads TGTGCCAGCAGTTACTCGATCTCAGGATTCGAGCAGTACTTC. This translates into CASSYSISGFEQYF.

The chain has TRBV3-1 (or the pseudogene TRBV3-2) and TRBJ1-2, with 7 positions matching TRBD1. V was pared by 4 bases and J by 2 bases, with 10 bases of the junction left unmatched. This CDR3 spans 16 amino acids. Germline loops: CDR1 LGHDT, CDR2 YNNKEL (reference sequence). The CDR3 DNA reads TGTGCCAGCAGCCTTCAGGAGGACAGGAGCAACTATGGCTACACCTTC. Translated: CASSLQEDRSNYGYTF.

The chain joins TRBV7-6 to TRBJ2-2; D remains ambiguous. The CDR3 contains 11 residues. CDR1 and CDR2 from the germline V gene are SGHVS and FNYEAQ. The V end was cut by 5 bases, the J end by 9 bases, with 7 bases between. For the CDR3, the DNA is TGTGCCAGCAGCCTAGGAAGGGAGCTGTTTTTT. It is translated as CASSLGRELFF.

The chain couples TRBV2 to TRBJ1-2; 7 nucleotides line up with TRBD1. The ends lost 2 bases at V and 4 bases at J; junction bases unmatched: 7. The CDR3 runs to 15 residues. From germline, CDR1 is SNHLY and CDR2 FYNNEI. The CDR3 region is CASSEPRQGGYGYTF. The CDR3 nucleotides are TGTGCCAGCAGTGAACCCAGACAGGGTGGCTATGGCTACACCTTC.

The rearrangement uses TRBV23-1 and TRBJ1-2; D gene unclear. TRBV23-1 is assigned to the ORF class and has an uncertain function. The CDR3 length is 11 residues. V was pared by 2 bases and J by 5 bases, with 3 bases between. The CDR3 DNA reads as TGCGCCAGCAGTCAAATATATGGCTACACCTTC. Its protein product is CASSQIYGYTF.

The chain combines TRBV5-1 with TRBJ1-2; TRBD1 aligns across 7 bases. With V trimmed by 0 bases and J by 8 bases, 7 bases remained unmatched. The CDR3 length is 14 residues. In germline, CDR1 is SGHRS, CDR2 YFSETQ. Here the CDR3 DNA reads TGCGCCAGCAGCTTGGCTGACAGGGAGTTAGGCTACACCTTC. Translated, it gives CASSLADRELGYTF.

The chain has TRBV7-2 and TRBJ1-6, with a weak D call TRBD1 (6 bases). This CDR3 has 15 amino acids. V lost 4 bases, J lost 10 bases, and 17 bases lay in between. CDR1 SGHTA and CDR2 FQGNSA come from the germline V gene. CDR3 sequence reads: CASSSQGIVNSPLHF. DNA of the CDR3: TGTGCCAGCAGCTCTCAGGGGATTGTAAACTCACCCCTCCACTTT. Drawing the rest from reference TRBV7-2 and TRBJ1-6, the complete variable domain is GAGVSQSPSNKVTEKGKDVELRCDPISGHTALYWYRQSLGQGLEFLIYFQGNSAPDKSGLPSDRFSAERTGGSVSTLTIQRTQQEDSAVYLCASSSQGIVNSPLHFGNGTRLTVT.

The V and J genes are TRBV19 and TRBJ1-1; D uncertain. Germline V lookup: CDR1 LNHDA, CDR2 SQIVND (reference sequence). With 3 bases removed from V and 0 bases from J, the gap between germline ends came to 5 bases. The CDR3 runs 13 residues. The CDR3 here is CASSMDVNTEAFF. CDR3 DNA: TGTGCCAGTAGTATGGATGTGAACACTGAAGCTTTCTTT.

The V gene is TRBV11-2, the J gene TRBJ1-2; D not certain. The V end lost 3 bases, the J end lost 4 bases, and 3 bases lay between the germline ends. Germline assignment: CDR1 SGHAT and CDR2 FQNNGV. There are 11 residues in the CDR3. CDR3 DNA sequence: TGTGCCAGCAGCTTCCTCTATGGCTACACCTTC. As protein: CASSFLYGYTF.

The chain is built from TRBV7-9 and TRBJ1-5; a weak D match, TRBD1 (5 bases). The length of the CDR3 is 13 residues. V was shortened by 5 bases and J by 7 bases, with 12 bases between the two germline ends. Germline CDR1 reads SEHNR; CDR2 reads FQNEAQ (reference sequence). The CDR3 protein is CASSILRDQPQHF. CDR3 sequence (DNA): TGTGCCAGCAGCATACTACGGGACCAGCCCCAGCATTTT.

This rearrangement joins TRBV18 to TRBJ1-6; no clear D gene. The V gene's germline CDR1 is KGHSH and CDR2 LQKENI. Deletions cut 0 bases from V and 7 bases from J, with 7 bases between. The CDR3 spans 14 residues. The CDR3 nucleotides read TGTGCCAGCTCACCACCACAGATAAATTCACCCCTCCACTTT. It translates to CASSPPQINSPLHF.

The chain employs TRBV19 and TRBJ2-1; 9 positions match TRBD1. V lost 3 bases and J lost 5; bases outside the gene matches: 11. The germline V gene has CDR1 LNHDA and CDR2 SQIVND (reference sequence). The CDR3 length is 17 residues. The CDR3 is CASSMDAGTGRDNEQFF. The CDR3 coding sequence is TGTGCCAGTAGTATGGATGCAGGGACAGGGAGAGACAATGAGCAGTTCTTC.

V gene TRBV15 combines with J gene TRBJ2-7, with D tentatively TRBD2 (6 bases). The length of the CDR3 is 16 residues. The germline V gene has CDR1 LNHNV and CDR2 YYDKDF (reference sequence). V was shortened by 4 bases and J by 0 bases, with 16 bases between the two germline ends. In DNA, the CDR3 is TGTGCCACCAGCATCGCCGCGGGGCATCCCTCCTACGAGCAGTACTTC. Translating gives CATSIAAGHPSYEQYF. The whole variable domain, remainder taken from reference TRBV15 and TRBJ2-7, is DAMVIQNPRYQVTQFGKPVTLSCSQTLNHNVMYWYQQKSSQAPKLLFHYYDKDFNNEADTPDNFQSRRPNTSFCFLDIRSPGLGDTAMYLCATSIAAGHPSYEQYFGPGTRLTVT.

V and J are TRBV2 and TRBJ1-2; D ambiguous. The CDR3 has 12 residues. Trimming left V 6 bases short and J 4 bases short, with 9 bases between. The germline V gene encodes CDR1 SNHLY and CDR2 FYNNEI. The CDR3 nucleotides read TGTGCCAGCAGGTACTTGAGCTATGGCTACACCTTC. It translates to CASRYLSYGYTF.

CDR3 in DNA: TGTGCCAGCAGACACTCCAGGGGTATCTCCTACGAGCAGTACTTC. Translation: CASRHSRGISYEQYF. V gene TRBV6-5 combines with J gene TRBJ2-7, with a possible D match to TRBD1 (6 bases). V lost 6 bases, J lost 0 bases, and 15 bases lay in between. Looked up from germline, CDR1 is MNHEY and CDR2 is SVGAGI. The CDR3 covers 15 residues.